One and the same sample provided the 18 T cell receptor beta chains below, sequenced in a study of cytomegalovirus exposure and HLA in healthy donors. PCR employed 60 Vbeta and 13 Jbeta primers. This table comes from immunoSEQ multiplex PCR, and its TCRdb copy is limited to in-frame clones, with some not included. The sample records 250,000 to 350,000 clones, about 80% being singletons. The sequenced sample was PBMCs. The receptor set was obtained from a girl between 2 and 10 years old in good health and CMV-seronegative.

There are a few counts of this clone. The chain employs TRBV28 and TRBJ2-7, with 7 bases that match TRBD2. This CDR3 spans 16 amino acids. Germline loops: CDR1 MDHEN, CDR2 SYDVKM. Germline trimming cut 5 bases from V and 6 bases from J; bases unmatched to any gene: 16. CDR3 region: CASSPGGGDPLAEQYF. In DNA, the CDR3 is TGTGCCAGCAGTCCGGGGGGTGGGGACCCCCTTGCCGAGCAGTACTTC.

The rearrangement links TRBV27 to TRBJ2-5; 9 bases agree with TRBD1. The J call may be wrong; the DNA end is better matched by TRBJ2-7. The length of the CDR3 is 13 residues. Germline-derived CDR1 and CDR2 are MNHEY and SMNVEV (reference sequence). Here the CDR3 DNA reads TGTGCCAGCAGTTTCGGACAGGGGAACGAGCAGTACTTC. As protein: CASSFGQGNEQYF.

This clone has a single count. V is TRBV18 and J is TRBJ2-4; TRBD1 might be the D (6 bases). Germline CDR1 and CDR2: KGHSH and LQKENI. V was trimmed by 5 bases and J by 1 base, leaving 12 bases between them. This CDR3 spans 15 amino acids. This CDR3 is CASSDSDRAKNIQYF. The CDR3 DNA is TGTGCCAGCTCAGATTCCGACAGGGCCAAAAACATTCAGTACTTC.

The chain has TRBV4-1 and TRBJ1-3; weak D call: TRBD1 (6 bases). The CDR3 spans 14 residues. Germline loops: CDR1 MGHRA, CDR2 YSYEKL. V lost 4 bases and J 9 bases, leaving 16 bases between the germline ends. CDR3 sequence: CASSPVTGLGTIYF. In DNA form, the CDR3 reads TGCGCCAGCAGCCCAGTAACAGGGCTTGGCACCATATATTTT.

This sequence joins TRBV10-3 and TRBJ2-3; D not certain. The CDR3 sequence is 16 residues long. Trimming shortened V by 1 base and J by 3 bases, and 14 bases separated the two germline ends. Germline V gene data show CDR1 as ENHRY and CDR2 as SYGVKD. CDR3 bases: TGTGCCATCAGTGAGTATTTGGAACGGAGAACAGATACGCAGTATTTT. Translated: CAISEYLERRTDTQYF.

The chain has TRBV6-1 and TRBJ2-7; D possibly corresponds to TRBD1 (6 bases). Trimming left V 7 bases short and J 0 bases short, with 13 bases between. The CDR3 spans 14 residues. The germline V gene encodes CDR1 MNHNS and CDR2 SASEGT. CDR3 in DNA: TGTGCCAGCAAGAACAGGGAGAGCTCCTACGAGCAGTACTTC. Residues: CASKNRESSYEQYF.

This clone was seen once. V gene TRBV27 combines with J gene TRBJ1-5; D is unresolved. With 4 bases removed from V and 1 base from J, the gap between germline ends came to 11 bases. CDR3 size: 15 residues. Germline V gene data show CDR1 as MNHEY and CDR2 as SMNVEV (reference sequence). CDR3 DNA sequence: TGTGCCAGCAGTTCACACAAGGAGAGCAATCAGCCCCAGCATTTT. It specifies CASSSHKESNQPQHF.

The chain uses TRBV19 and TRBJ1-1; a possible D gene is TRBD1 (6 bases). This CDR3 has 14 residues. Germline CDR1 is LNHDA and CDR2 is SQIVND (reference sequence). Trimming stripped 9 bases from V and 5 bases from J, with 19 bases between. The CDR3 here is CASKRKGVMTEAFF. In DNA, the CDR3 is TGTGCCAGCAAGCGGAAGGGGGTGATGACTGAAGCTTTCTTT.

The J gene is TRBJ2-1, the V gene TRBV7-3, with D tentatively TRBD1 (6 bases). V was trimmed by 5 bases and J by 0 bases, leaving 11 bases between them. CDR1 is SGHTA and CDR2 is FQGTGA in the germline V gene. The length of the CDR3 is 15 residues. The CDR3 here is CASSLQGTSYNEQFF. CDR3 DNA: TGTGCCAGCAGCCTCCAGGGGACCTCCTACAATGAGCAGTTCTTC.

This clone showed up just a few times. The chain joins TRBV25-1 to TRBJ1-6; 7 bases are shared with TRBD1. Germline V gene sequence: CDR1 MGHDK, CDR2 SYGVNS. V was pared by 5 bases and J by 9 bases, with 7 bases of the junction left unmatched. The CDR3 has 14 amino acids. This CDR3 is CASSLGQKTSPLHF. The DNA of the CDR3 is TGTGCCAGCAGTCTGGGACAGAAAACTTCACCCCTCCACTTT. The whole variable domain, filled in from reference TRBV25-1 and TRBJ1-6, reads EADIYQTPRYLVIGTGKKITLECSQTMGHDKMYWYQQDPGMELHLIHYSYGVNSTEKGDLSSESTVSRIRTEHFPLTLESARPSHTSQYLCASSLGQKTSPLHFGNGTRLTVT.

This clone turned up a few times. V usage is TRBV4-1 and J usage is TRBJ2-7; the match to TRBD1 covers 7 bases. The CDR3 runs 16 residues. J was trimmed by 0 bases and V by 2 bases; bases with no gene match: 7. Germline V gene sequence: CDR1 MGHRA, CDR2 YSYEKL. Written as DNA, the CDR3 is TGCGCCAGCAGCCAAAATATCAGGGGGAGCTCCTACGAGCAGTACTTC. Its protein product is CASSQNIRGSSYEQYF.

The genes are TRBV18 and TRBJ1-4; no clear D gene. The CDR3 runs 16 residues. V was cut by 3 bases and J by 8 bases, with 19 bases left in between. CDR1 is KGHSH, CDR2 LQKENI, per germline. This chain's CDR3 is CASSPTPSPSREKLFF. The CDR3 DNA reads TGTGCCAGCTCACCCACACCATCCCCCTCTAGGGAAAAACTGTTTTTT.

J is TRBJ2-1 and V is TRBV9; 8 nucleotides align to TRBD1. Trimming at V came to 4 bases and at J to 3 bases, leaving 12 bases not matched to a gene. This CDR3 comprises 17 residues. The germline V gene has CDR1 SGDLS and CDR2 YYNGEE. The CDR3 is CASSTRGRQGFYNEQFF. The CDR3 nucleotides read TGTGCCAGCAGCACCCGCGGGCGACAGGGGTTCTACAATGAGCAGTTCTTC.

DNA for the CDR3: TGTGCCAGCAGCTTAGGCCTGACTTGGTATCAGTACTTC. Protein sequence: CASSLGLTWYQYF. V and J are TRBV13 and TRBJ2-4; D is ambiguous. Germline V gene sequence: CDR1 PRHDT, CDR2 FYEKMQ (reference sequence). This CDR3 has 13 residues. Trimming took off 0 bases at V and 12 bases at J, with 12 bases between the two ends.

The chain is built from TRBV6-5 and TRBJ1-6, with D possibly TRBD1 on 6 matching bases. This CDR3 is built from 15 residues. Per germline, CDR1 MNHEY and CDR2 SVGAGI. The V end lost 8 bases, the J end lost 4 bases, and 15 bases lay between the germline ends. CDR3 loop: CASALGQFYNSPLHF. The CDR3 region has the DNA TGTGCCAGCGCCCTAGGACAGTTTTATAATTCACCCCTCCACTTT.

The chain joins TRBV28 to TRBJ1-3; 7 bases are shared with TRBD1. After removal of 5 bases from V and 5 bases from J, the junction contained 12 bases not matched to a gene. CDR1 and CDR2 from the germline V gene are MDHEN and SYDVKM. The CDR3 contains 16 residues. The CDR3 DNA reads TGTGCCAGCAGTGCCAGCCAGGGGGGACTGAGAAACACCATATATTTT. It specifies CASSASQGGLRNTIYF.

The J gene is TRBJ2-7, the V gene TRBV27; TRBD1 agrees at 7 bases. The germline gives CDR1 MNHEY, CDR2 SMNVEV (reference sequence). With V trimmed by 4 bases and J by 3 bases, 6 bases remained unmatched. This CDR3 has 14 residues. Here the CDR3 DNA reads TGTGCCAGCAGTTGGGGACAGTCTTTCTACGAGCAGTACTTC. Translating it yields CASSWGQSFYEQYF.

The gene calls are TRBV5-1 and TRBJ2-1; TRBD2 is a possible D gene (5 bases). Germline V gene sequence: CDR1 SGHRS, CDR2 YFSETQ. This CDR3 region has 17 residues. Trimming removed 1 base from V and 0 bases from J, with 14 bases in between. CDR3 amino acids: CASSLTPSKPSYNEQFF. CDR3 sequence (DNA): TGCGCCAGCAGCTTGACCCCTAGCAAGCCCTCCTACAATGAGCAGTTCTTC.